These 20 T cell receptor beta chains were all obtained from the same sample, sequenced in a study of spatial heterogeneity in lung cancer. For these receptors, no antigen is known. Findings of the study overall: Mutation counts in tumors were tracked by counts of expanded intratumoral alpha and beta TCRs.

Time point denoted: sample taken at primary tumor resection. TCRdb fed the 5' RACE reads into MiXCR, producing one record per CDR3 protein. The table has about 7,400 distinct CDR3 sequences, less than 9% seen once. The starting material was lung tumor tissue, obtained at surgery. The origin of the receptors is a male donor with early-stage non-small cell lung cancer.

Many counts were recorded for this clonotype. The rearrangement uses TRBV11-2 and TRBJ1-4, with TRBD1 as a possible D gene (5 bases). V lost 5 bases, J lost 1 base, and 14 bases lay in between. The CDR3 totals 16 residues. From germline, CDR1 is SGHAT and CDR2 FQNNGV. The CDR3 loop reads CASSSRPQGTNEKLFF. For the CDR3, the DNA is TGTGCCAGCAGCAGCCGACCCCAGGGAACTAATGAAAAACTGTTTTTT.

On this clonotype: At one of its ends the junction is not consistent with the germline gene, which may arise from a read error. V gene TRBV6-6 combines with J gene TRBJ2-7, with 8 bases identical to TRBD1. The CDR3 runs to 11 residues. Germline values: CDR1 MNHNY, CDR2 SVGAGI (reference sequence). The DNA for the CDR3 is TGTGCCAGCAGCCCCGGACAGGGCTGGAACTTC. It yields the protein CASSPGQGWNF.

The sample holds many counts of this clonotype. The chain carries TRBV5-6 and TRBJ1-1; no clear D gene. Between the trimmed V and J ends, which lost 4 bases and 6 bases, there was a span of 7 bases. Germline values: CDR1 SGHDT, CDR2 YYEEEE. The CDR3 contains 11 residues. The CDR3 is CASSRESEAFF. As DNA, the CDR3 is TGTGCCAGCAGCCGGGAATCTGAAGCTTTCTTT.

Comments on this clonotype: This may come from a read error, since a much larger clone is one base off. The gene calls are TRBV7-6 and TRBJ2-2, with D possibly matching TRBD2 (5 bases). The V gene's germline CDR1 is SGHVS and CDR2 FNYEAQ. The CDR3 covers 13 residues. V dropped 8 bases and J dropped 4 bases, with 11 bases sitting between them. CDR3 protein: CASGRRFTGELFF. The CDR3 DNA reads TGTGCCAGCGGCAGGAGGTTCACCGGGGAGCTGTTTTTT.

This clonotype appeared many times. The genes are TRBV7-6 and TRBJ1-1; D call uncertain. The CDR3 has 13 residues. The V gene lost 1 base and the J gene lost 1 base, with 4 bases spanning the gap. Germline CDR1 is SGHVS and CDR2 is FNYEAQ. CDR3 in DNA: TGTGCCAGCAGCTTAGGGGCGAACACTGAAGCTTTCTTT. Translated, it gives CASSLGANTEAFF.

V usage is TRBV5-5 and J usage is TRBJ1-6; D gene uncertain. CDR3 length: 13 residues. V lost 4 bases and J 2 bases, leaving 4 bases between the germline ends. The germline gives CDR1 SGHKS, CDR2 YYEKEE (reference sequence). The CDR3 sequence is CASSPPYNSPLHF. The DNA for the CDR3 is TGTGCCAGCAGCCCTCCCTATAATTCACCCCTCCACTTT.

This clonotype ranks as medium-sized. This chain joins TRBV7-2 and TRBJ2-7; D is unclear. The CDR3 has 14 amino acids. The V gene's germline CDR1 is SGHTA and CDR2 FQGNSA. V lost 5 bases and J lost 2, with 13 bases in between. As DNA, the CDR3 is TGTGCCAGCAGCCTCGGACCGCAGGCCTACGAGCAGTACTTC. Encoded protein: CASSLGPQAYEQYF.

This clonotype was observed a few times. The rearrangement joins TRBV7-9 to TRBJ2-1; TRBD2 matches at 9 bases. From germline, CDR1 is SEHNR and CDR2 FQNEAQ (reference sequence). V gave up 5 bases and J gave up 10 bases; unmatched junction bases: 15. The CDR3 sequence is 16 residues long. CDR3 DNA: TGTGCCAGCAGCAGCTTTGGCGGGGGGACTAGCCGGGAGCAGTTCTTC. It yields the protein CASSSFGGGTSREQFF.

Sample share makes this clonotype medium-sized. The chain couples TRBV7-8 to TRBJ2-3, with 16 bases that match TRBD2. J gave up 7 bases and V 1 base, and 8 bases lay outside the gene matches. CDR1 is SGHVS, CDR2 FQNEAQ, per germline. The CDR3 is made up of 18 amino acids. The CDR3 region has the DNA TGTGCCAGCAGCTTAGATTGGGGACTAGCGGGAGGGCCTTATACGCAGTATTTT. It translates to CASSLDWGLAGGPYTQYF. Together with reference TRBV7-8 and TRBJ2-3, the CDR3 gives the full variable domain: GAGVSQSPRYKVAKRGQDVALRCDPISGHVSLFWYQQALGQGPEFLTYFQNEAQLDKSGLPSDRFFAERPEGSVSTLKIQRTQQEDSAVYLCASSLDWGLAGGPYTQYFGPGTRLTVL.

In this sample, this clonotype turned up many times. The chain couples TRBV11-2 to TRBJ2-1; tentatively, D is TRBD2 (6 bases). The V end lost 4 bases, the J end lost 2 bases, and 18 bases lay between the germline ends. The CDR3 length is 17 residues. CDR1 is SGHAT and CDR2 is FQNNGV in the germline V gene. The CDR3 region has the DNA TGTGCCAGCAGCTCGGGCCTTGGGGGAGGTCCCTACAATGAGCAGTTCTTC. Translating gives CASSSGLGGGPYNEQFF.

V gene TRBV5-1 combines with J gene TRBJ2-5; 7 bases align to TRBD2. Per germline, CDR1 SGHRS and CDR2 YFSETQ. The CDR3 contains 14 residues. Germline trimming cut 2 bases from V and 4 bases from J; bases unmatched to any gene: 5. This CDR3 reads CASSLTQRGETQYF. The CDR3 DNA reads as TGCGCCAGCAGCTTAACTCAGCGGGGAGAGACCCAGTACTTC.

This clonotype was found many times. The CDR3 loop is CATSAVLAGYSTDTQYF. The CDR3 DNA sequence: TGTGCCACCAGTGCCGTACTAGCGGGTTATTCCACAGATACGCAGTATTTT. The chain combines TRBV24-1 with TRBJ2-3, with TRBD2 matching over 9 bases. Losses at the gene ends were 5 bases for V and 2 bases for J; bases not matched to a gene: 10. This CDR3 contains 17 residues. The germline V gene encodes CDR1 KGHDR and CDR2 SFDVKD.

The chain couples TRBV18 to TRBJ2-5, with D possibly matching TRBD2 (5 bases). The CDR3 totals 15 residues. Germline V gives CDR1 KGHSH, CDR2 LQKENI. V was trimmed by 0 bases and J by 1 base, leaving 9 bases between them. CDR3 sequence reads: CASSPPRVSQETQYF. In DNA form, the CDR3 reads TGTGCCAGCTCACCACCGCGGGTTAGCCAAGAGACCCAGTACTTC. Full variable domain (remainder filled in from reference TRBV18 and TRBJ2-5): NAGVMQNPRHLVRRRGQEARLRCSPMKGHSHVYWYRQLPEEGLKFMVYLQKENIIDESGMPKERFSAEFPKEGPSILRIQQVVRGDSAAYFCASSPPRVSQETQYFGPGTRLLVL.

There are many counts of this clonotype. The chain carries TRBV30 and TRBJ2-7, with D unclear. Trimming removed 1 base at V and 4 bases at J, with 11 bases between. Germline CDR1 and CDR2: GTSNPN and SVGIG (reference sequence). The CDR3 loop spans 13 amino acids. The CDR3 nucleotides are TGTGCCTGGAGTGCCGGGCTCAGATACGAGCAGTACTTC. This sequence encodes CAWSAGLRYEQYF.

The rearrangement joins TRBV12-3 or TRBV12-4 to TRBJ2-7, with D uncertain. V was shortened by 4 bases and J by 4 bases, with 5 bases between the two germline ends. The CDR3 spans 11 residues. CDR3 DNA: TGTGCCAGCAGTTCTCGATACGAGCAGTACTTC. Translation gives CASSSRYEQYF.

This clonotype came up a few times. V gene TRBV7-9 combines with J gene TRBJ1-5; possibly TRBD1 for D (6 bases). Germline lookup yields CDR1 SEHNR and CDR2 FQNEAQ (reference sequence). The CDR3 length is 14 residues. Deletions cut 5 bases from V and 1 base from J, with 9 bases between. CDR3 DNA sequence: TGTGCCAGCAGCAGTCAGGGGAGCAATCAGCCCCAGCATTTT. This sequence encodes CASSSQGSNQPQHF.

This clonotype is medium-sized in the sample. This chain joins TRBV7-9 and TRBJ1-2; no reliable D call. The CDR3 is 16 amino acids. Germline V gene data show CDR1 as SEHNR and CDR2 as FQNEAQ (reference sequence). Trimming left V 4 bases short and J 2 bases short, with 17 bases between. The CDR3 sequence: CASSSVYLAKNYGYTF. The DNA for the CDR3 is TGTGCCAGCAGCTCGGTGTATCTGGCGAAGAACTATGGCTACACCTTC.

By its share, this clonotype is medium-sized (0.01 to 0.1%). V and J are TRBV6-5 and TRBJ2-2; no definite D call. The germline CDR1 and CDR2 sequences are MNHEY and SVGAGI. The CDR3 is made up of 14 amino acids. V was shortened by 6 bases and J by 2 bases, with 10 bases between the two germline ends. The DNA for the CDR3 is TGTGCCAGCAGATGGCAGGACAACACCGGGGAGCTGTTTTTT. This codes for CASRWQDNTGELFF.

The rearrangement joins TRBV30 to TRBJ2-7; 12 nucleotides match TRBD2. Germline loops: CDR1 GTSNPN, CDR2 SVGIG (reference sequence). The CDR3 is 16 amino acids. J lost 4 bases, V lost 3 bases, and 10 bases had no gene match. The CDR3 coding sequence is TGTGCCTGGAGAGCAAGGGGACTAGCGGGCTCTTACGAGCAGTACTTC. Translated: CAWRARGLAGSYEQYF.

There are a few counts of this clonotype. The gene calls are TRBV9 and TRBJ1-6; 7 bases agree with TRBD1. The CDR3 spans 13 residues. The trim removed 0 bases at V and 15 bases at J, leaving 6 bases unmatched. Germline lookup yields CDR1 SGDLS and CDR2 YYNGEE. The CDR3 bases are TGTGCCAGCAGCGTAGGACACCAGGGGGTCCTCCACTTT. It translates to CASSVGHQGVLHF.